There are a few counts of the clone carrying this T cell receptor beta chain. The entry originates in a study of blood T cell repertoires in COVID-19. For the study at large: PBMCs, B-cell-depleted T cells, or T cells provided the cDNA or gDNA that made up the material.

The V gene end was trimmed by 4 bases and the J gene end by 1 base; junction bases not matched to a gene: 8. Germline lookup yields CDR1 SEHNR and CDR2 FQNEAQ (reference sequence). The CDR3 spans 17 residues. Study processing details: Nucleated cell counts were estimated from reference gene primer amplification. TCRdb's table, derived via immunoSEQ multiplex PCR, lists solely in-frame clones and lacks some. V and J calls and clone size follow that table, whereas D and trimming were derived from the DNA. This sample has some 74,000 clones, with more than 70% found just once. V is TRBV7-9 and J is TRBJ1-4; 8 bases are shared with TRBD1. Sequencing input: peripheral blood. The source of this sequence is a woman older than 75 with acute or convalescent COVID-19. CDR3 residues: CASSYGQGGGTNEKLFF. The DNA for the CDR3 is TGTGCCAGCAGCTACGGACAGGGTGGGGGAACTAATGAAAAACTGTTTTTT.